Sequencing of this T cell receptor beta chain was carried out in a study of blood T cell repertoires in COVID-19. This clone was picked up one time. Here immunoSEQ multiplex PCR was the method, and the copy in TCRdb shows in-frame clones only, minus some. The repertoire has under 200,000 clones, 79% of them found once; the top ten carry approximately 7.7%. There are 14 residues in the CDR3. CDR1 and CDR2 (germline): MNHNS, SASEGT. This chain uses TRBV6-1 with TRBJ2-7; 11 bases line up with TRBD2. Sequenced material: peripheral blood. The TCR was taken from a woman between 55 and 75 years old with COVID-19, enrolled during active disease. The CDR3 spells CASSEALAGGPPDV. CDR3 sequence (DNA): TGTGCCAGCAGTGAAGCCCTAGCGGGGGGACCTCCAGACGTC.